The 17 T cell receptor beta chains below all came from one sample that was sequenced in a study of T cells in Graves' hyperthyroidism and ophthalmopathy. RNA transcripts served as the template for amplifying TCR beta CDR3 regions. Researchers ran a first-round RT-PCR on the TCR CDR3 using the HTBI primer set. TCRdb re-derived calls from the multiplex PCR reads in MiXCR, one entry per CDR3 protein. The sample has 560,000 or so distinct CDR3 sequences, roughly 21% seen once; the top ten hold roughly 47%. The sequenced sample consisted of blood. These TCRs come from a man between 35 and 55 years old with Graves' ophthalmopathy.

The chain is built from TRBV12-3 or TRBV12-4 and TRBJ2-2; perhaps TRBD1 as D (6 bases). The CDR3 length is 15 residues. V was clipped by 6 bases and J by 6 bases, with 17 bases between them. The CDR3 bases are TGTGCCAGCAGACCGACGAACAACAGGGCCGGGGAGCTGTTTTTT. Encoded protein: CASRPTNNRAGELFF.

The rearrangement joins TRBV6-5 to TRBJ1-4; 7 bases map to TRBD1. This CDR3 spans 17 amino acids. The germline V gene has CDR1 MNHEY and CDR2 SVGAGI. Trimming removed 2 bases from V and 8 bases from J; junction bases left unmatched: 14. CDR3 coding DNA: TGTGCCAGCAGTTACATTAGGACAGGAGGCCTGGGGGAAAAACTGTTTTTT. Its protein is CASSYIRTGGLGEKLFF.

This clonotype was seen only once. The genes are TRBV24-1 and TRBJ1-2, with TRBD1 identical over 7 bases. V dropped 4 bases and J dropped 7; count of bases not matched to a gene: 5. The CDR3 covers 13 residues. Germline loops: CDR1 KGHDR, CDR2 SFDVKD. The CDR3 spells CATSDRGSSGYTF. CDR3 coding DNA: TGTGCCACCAGTGACAGGGGGTCCTCTGGCTACACCTTC.

This clonotype has just one count. A much larger clone differs by one base, so this may be a read error. V and J are TRBV7-2 and TRBJ2-3; 8 bases line up with TRBD2. Unmatched junction bases numbered 4, after V lost 6 bases and J lost 8 bases. Germline CDR1 and CDR2: SGHTA and FQGNSA. This CDR3 is built from 12 residues. Here the CDR3 DNA reads TGTGCCAGCAGGCGGGAGGCGGGTACGCAGTATTTT. Protein: CASRREAGTQYF.

This clonotype was found many times. The chain recombines TRBV27 with TRBJ2-7; no firm D call. Trimming left V 2 bases short and J 6 bases short, with 17 bases between. The CDR3 is made up of 15 amino acids. CDR1 and CDR2 from the germline V gene are MNHEY and SMNVEV (reference sequence). CDR3 sequence reads: CASSLRLTEGSEQYF. The CDR3, as DNA: TGTGCCAGCAGTTTACGCTTAACTGAAGGGTCCGAGCAGTACTTC.

The chain carries TRBV6-2 or TRBV6-3 and TRBJ2-1; TRBD2 matches 10 bases. Trimming at V came to 3 bases and at J to 4 bases, leaving 6 bases not matched to a gene. The CDR3 is 16 amino acids. CDR1 is MNHEY and CDR2 is SVGEGT in the germline V gene. DNA of the CDR3: TGTGCCAGCAGTTATCCGCTACTAGCGGGGTACAATGAGCAGTTCTTC. Its translation is CASSYPLLAGYNEQFF.

This clonotype was seen ten or more times. The rearrangement links TRBV12-3 or TRBV12-4 to TRBJ2-5; 9 bases map to TRBD2. The CDR3 loop spans 15 amino acids. Trimming at V came to 6 bases and at J to 5 bases, leaving 10 bases not matched to a gene. The CDR3 coding sequence is TGTGCCAGCAGCCTTAATAGCGGGAGAGGGGAGACCCAGTACTTC. This translates into CASSLNSGRGETQYF.

This chain connects TRBV5-1 to TRBJ1-5, with a possible D match to TRBD1 (5 bases). Deletions cut 2 bases from V and 0 bases from J, with 9 bases between. CDR1 SGHRS and CDR2 YFSETQ come from the germline V gene. This CDR3 is built from 15 residues. CDR3 in DNA: TGCGCCAGCAGCTTCTCCGGGGGTAGCAATCAGCCCCAGCATTTT. Its translation: CASSFSGGSNQPQHF.

This sequence joins TRBV5-1 and TRBJ2-1, with 8 bases identical to TRBD1. V lost 6 bases and J lost 5; bases outside the gene matches: 7. The CDR3 consists of 14 residues. Germline CDR1 reads SGHRS; CDR2 reads YFSETQ. This CDR3 reads CASTMTGVDNEQFF. CDR3 DNA: TGCGCCAGCACGATGACAGGGGTTGACAATGAGCAGTTCTTC.

The V gene is TRBV6-2 or TRBV6-3, the J gene TRBJ1-4; unclear D gene. Per the germline V gene, CDR1 is MNHEY and CDR2 is SVGEGT. This CDR3 has 14 residues. V lost 6 bases to trimming and J lost 0 bases, with 8 bases between them. The CDR3 bases are TGTGCCAGCAGACCTGACTCAACTAATGAAAAACTGTTTTTT. Its translation: CASRPDSTNEKLFF.

This clonotype was seen ten or more times. This chain links TRBV28 with TRBJ1-3; 7 nucleotides align to TRBD1. The CDR3 loop spans 15 amino acids. J was trimmed by 2 bases and V by 3 bases; bases with no gene match: 4. Germline loops: CDR1 MDHEN, CDR2 SYDVKM. CDR3 DNA: TGTGCCAGCAGTTTCCTTCAGGGGGCTGGAAACACCATATATTTT. This translates into CASSFLQGAGNTIYF.

Only one count was recorded for this clonotype. The chain is built from TRBV5-6 and TRBJ1-3; TRBD1 is a possible D gene (5 bases). From germline, CDR1 is SGHDT and CDR2 YYEEEE. The CDR3 sequence is 14 residues long. Trimming took off 4 bases at V and 4 bases at J, with 12 bases between the two ends. The CDR3 coding sequence is TGTGCCAGCAGCCCGGGACCCCTCGGAAACACCATATATTTT. It yields the protein CASSPGPLGNTIYF.

This clonotype has a count of ten or more. The CDR3 DNA reads TGTGCCAGCAGCCCGGGACAATTTCAAGAGACCCAGTACTTC. Residues: CASSPGQFQETQYF. The chain links TRBV11-2 to TRBJ2-5; D possibly corresponds to TRBD1 (6 bases). V was clipped by 5 bases and J by 2 bases, with 12 bases between them. The germline gives CDR1 SGHAT, CDR2 FQNNGV. The CDR3 is 14 residues long. Full variable domain (remainder filled in from reference TRBV11-2 and TRBJ2-5): EAGVAQSPRYKIIEKRQSVAFWCNPISGHATLYWYQQILGQGPKLLIQFQNNGVVDDSQLPKDRFSAERLKGVDSTLKIQPAKLEDSAVYLCASSPGQFQETQYFGPGTRLLVL.

The table lists this clonotype with a few counts. CDR3 residues: CASSLRGGTNTGELFF. The DNA of the CDR3 is TGCGCCAGCAGCTTAAGAGGGGGCACGAACACCGGGGAGCTGTTTTTT. The chain links TRBV5-1 to TRBJ2-2; the match to TRBD1 covers 7 bases. Trimming took 2 bases from V and 0 from J; bases not matched to a gene: 4. Germline lookup yields CDR1 SGHRS and CDR2 YFSETQ. This CDR3 has 16 amino acids.

This clonotype was seen a handful of times. CDR3 bases: TGTGCCTGGAGGACGGTAAACTATGGCTACACCTTC. This gives the protein CAWRTVNYGYTF. The chain uses TRBV30 and TRBJ1-2; D is unclear. The V gene lost 3 bases and the J gene lost 2 bases, with 7 bases spanning the gap. The CDR3 consists of 12 residues. Germline CDR1 is GTSNPN and CDR2 is SVGIG (reference sequence).

This chain uses TRBV4-3 with TRBJ2-6, with 7 bases matching TRBD2. Trimming cost V 0 bases and J 4 bases; bases outside gene matches: 9. The germline V gene has CDR1 LGHNA and CDR2 YSLEER. The CDR3 consists of 18 residues. CDR3 amino acids: CASSQERIGGSGANVLTF. In DNA form, the CDR3 reads TGCGCCAGCAGCCAAGAGCGGATCGGGGGGTCCGGGGCCAACGTCCTGACTTTC.

To note about this clonotype: A junction end diverges from the germline sequence, so it may reflect a read error. The V and J genes are TRBV11-2 and TRBJ2-3, with 8 bases matching TRBD1. The CDR3 is 15 amino acids. From germline, CDR1 is SGHAT and CDR2 FQNNGV. CDR3 coding DNA: TGTGCCAGCAGCCCCGGACAGGGAGGCACAGGTACGCAGTATTTT. This encodes CASSPGQGGTGTQYF.